What follows are 20 T cell receptor beta chains derived from one specimen sequenced in a study of human T cells and chemical hapten exposure. The time point was: patch test 2, 6 weeks after DPC sensitization. As for treatment: therapeutic diphenylcyclopropenone sensitization with weekly scalp DPC. TCRdb reanalysed the RACE reads using MiXCR and keeps one entry per CDR3 protein. This table holds a few hundred thousand distinct CDR3 sequences, roughly 6.3% found once. This sample comprised whole blood, obtained in connection with sensitization to the hapten diphenylcyclopropenone (DPC). The receptors were gathered from a woman between 18 and 30 years old with alopecia areata. Some clones in this sample may be carry-over from other donors' samples.

This clonotype has ten or more counts. The chain recombines TRBV4-3 with TRBJ2-3; D is uncertain. The V gene's germline CDR1 is LGHNA and CDR2 YSLEER. The CDR3 has 13 amino acids. With 3 bases removed from V and 4 bases from J, the gap between germline ends came to 8 bases. DNA of the CDR3: TGCGCCAGCAGCCAGGAAATCGCAGATACGCAGTATTTT. Protein product: CASSQEIADTQYF.

The chain carries TRBV6-5 and TRBJ2-3; a weak D match, TRBD2 (6 bases). Germline CDR1 is MNHEY and CDR2 is SVGAGI. Trimming took 5 bases from V and 8 from J, leaving 14 bases between them. The CDR3 has 13 residues. In nucleotides, the CDR3 is TGTGCCAGCAGTGGGGACTTTTTGAGTACGCAGTATTTT. Its translation: CASSGDFLSTQYF.

This clonotype was seen at least ten times. It is unclear where the CDR3 begins or ends on the DNA, so no DNA is shown, and the CDR3 is as TCRdb lists it. The rearrangement uses TRBV4-3 and TRBJ2-6; the table's D call, TRBD2, was not checked against the DNA. Looked up from germline, CDR1 is LGHNA and CDR2 is YSLEER. Counting both end residues, the CDR3 totals 18 amino acids. The CDR3 loop is CASSQLRAGHSGANVLTF.

At least ten counts were recorded for this clonotype. The V call is TRBV7-2, the J call TRBJ2-3; the match to TRBD2 covers 15 bases. The germline gives CDR1 SGHTA, CDR2 FQGNSA. The CDR3 totals 17 residues. The trim removed 3 bases at V and 5 bases at J, leaving 6 bases unmatched. The chain's CDR3 is CASSFVRGLAGGDTQYF. The DNA for the CDR3 is TGTGCCAGCAGCTTTGTCAGGGGACTAGCGGGGGGAGATACGCAGTATTTT. Full variable domain (outside the CDR3, taken from reference TRBV7-2 and TRBJ2-3): GAGVSQSPSNKVTEKGKDVELRCDPISGHTALYWYRQSLGQGLEFLIYFQGNSAPDKSGLPSDRFSAERTGGSVSTLTIQRTQQEDSAVYLCASSFVRGLAGGDTQYFGPGTRLTVL.

The chain joins TRBV21-1 to TRBJ1-2. TRBV21-1 counts as a pseudogene. CDR3 length equals 12 residues. The CDR3 sequence is CASSKVSYGYTF. The CDR3 region has the DNA TGTGCCAGCAGCAAAGTAAGCTATGGCTACACCTTC.

This clonotype was counted many times. This chain joins TRBV20-1 and TRBJ1-5, with 8 bases lining up with TRBD1. Germline V gene lookup returns CDR1 DFQATT and CDR2 SNEGSKA (reference sequence). The CDR3 covers 12 residues. V lost 6 bases, J lost 4 bases, and 2 bases stayed unmatched. CDR3 in DNA: TGCAGTGCGACAGGGGTGAATCAGCCCCAGCATTTT. It yields the protein CSATGVNQPQHF.

This clonotype was detected many times. The chain has TRBV4-3 and TRBJ1-1, with 7 bases aligning to TRBD1. The ends lost 4 bases at V and 4 bases at J; junction bases unmatched: 3. Germline-derived CDR1 and CDR2 are LGHNA and YSLEER. The CDR3 spans 13 residues. This CDR3 reads CASSPTGFTEAFF. The CDR3 region has the DNA TGCGCCAGCAGCCCGACAGGGTTCACTGAAGCTTTCTTT.

This clonotype was observed a handful of times. The gene calls are TRBV5-1 and TRBJ2-3; tentatively, D is TRBD1 (5 bases). Trimming removed 5 bases from V and 0 bases from J, with 13 bases in between. The CDR3 runs to 15 residues. The V gene's germline CDR1 is SGHRS and CDR2 YFSETQ. The DNA for the CDR3 is TGCGCCAGCAGGGTAAACAGGCCTAGCACAGATACGCAGTATTTT. Protein: CASRVNRPSTDTQYF.

This clonotype was detected many times. The chain is built from TRBV28 and TRBJ2-7; D perhaps matches TRBD1 (5 bases). Per the germline V gene, CDR1 is MDHEN and CDR2 is SYDVKM. The V and J ends lost 8 bases and 6 bases respectively, with 14 bases between them. This CDR3 region has 12 residues. The chain's CDR3 is CASRVQGGEQYF. The CDR3 coding sequence is TGTGCCAGCCGAGTTCAGGGTGGCGAGCAGTACTTC.

This chain links TRBV5-1 with TRBJ2-4; tentative D call: TRBD1 (6 bases). The CDR3 runs to 16 residues. V was clipped by 3 bases and J by 5 bases, with 18 bases between them. CDR1 SGHRS and CDR2 YFSETQ come from the germline V gene. The CDR3 coding sequence is TGCGCCAGCAGCTCAGGGGCGACAGGCGGGCAAAACATTCAGTACTTC. Translating it yields CASSSGATGGQNIQYF.

This clonotype showed up many times. This sequence joins TRBV5-5 and TRBJ2-6; 7 nucleotides match TRBD1. CDR1 is SGHKS, CDR2 YYEKEE, per germline (reference sequence). Trimming at V came to 3 bases and at J to 0 bases, leaving 12 bases not matched to a gene. The CDR3 consists of 19 residues. CDR3 in amino acids: CASSSIWTGASSGANVLTF. DNA of the CDR3: TGTGCCAGCAGCTCCATTTGGACAGGCGCAAGCTCTGGGGCCAACGTCCTGACTTTC.

Regarding this clonotype: This may be a read error: a much more frequent sequence differs by one nucleotide. The chain couples TRBV18 to TRBJ1-1, with no clear D. CDR1 KGHSH and CDR2 LQKENI come from the germline V gene. The CDR3 loop spans 16 amino acids. The CDR3 nucleotides read TGTGCCAGCTCACCGTACGCAGACACCTTTAACACTGGAGCTTTCTTT. Translated: CASSPYADTFNTGAFF.

There are many counts of this clonotype. The chain couples TRBV20-1 to TRBJ1-2; weak D call: TRBD1 (6 bases). Trimming removed 0 bases from V and 2 bases from J, with 10 bases in between. The germline CDR1 and CDR2 sequences are DFQATT and SNEGSKA (reference sequence). CDR3 length: 14 residues. The CDR3 coding sequence is TGCAGTGCTAGAGATAACAGGGTGAACTATGGCTACACCTTC. Translation: CSARDNRVNYGYTF.

This clonotype was seen at least ten times. The V gene is TRBV5-1, the J gene TRBJ1-4; perhaps TRBD1 as D (6 bases). V shed 4 bases and J shed 8 bases, with 18 bases lying between them. Germline CDR1 is SGHRS and CDR2 is YFSETQ. The CDR3 covers 15 residues. CDR3 region: CASSHSRGVGEKLFF. For the CDR3, the DNA is TGCGCCAGCAGCCACTCCAGGGGAGTAGGCGAAAAACTGTTTTTT.

The J gene is TRBJ1-5, the V gene TRBV4-3; perhaps TRBD1 as D (5 bases). V was clipped by 0 bases and J by 9 bases, with 12 bases between them. Germline CDR1 LGHNA, CDR2 YSLEER. The CDR3 has 14 residues. The chain's CDR3 is CASSQDKGLRPQHF. CDR3 coding DNA: TGCGCCAGCAGCCAAGATAAGGGGCTTCGGCCCCAGCATTTT.

A few counts support this clonotype. The chain carries TRBV5-1 and TRBJ2-3; D uncertain. The V gene lost 4 bases and the J gene lost 3 bases, with 21 bases spanning the gap. The CDR3 covers 17 residues. The V gene's germline CDR1 is SGHRS and CDR2 YFSETQ. CDR3 residues: CASSPGNWGSRTDTQYF. CDR3 DNA sequence: TGCGCCAGCAGCCCAGGAAATTGGGGTAGCCGTACAGATACGCAGTATTTT.

This clonotype was observed a few times. In nucleotides, the CDR3 is TGTGCCAGCAGCCAACGACAGGGTGGAACCGGGGAGCTGTTTTTT. This sequence encodes CASSQRQGGTGELFF. The chain uses TRBV4-2 and TRBJ2-2; 7 bases map to TRBD1. The CDR3 has 15 residues. The V gene end was trimmed by 2 bases and the J gene end by 5 bases; junction bases not matched to a gene: 5. Germline V gene data show CDR1 as LGHNA and CDR2 as YNFKEQ.

This clonotype was seen ten or more times. The genes are TRBV29-1 and TRBJ2-3; 7 positions agree with TRBD1. CDR1 and CDR2 (germline): SQVTM, ANQGSEA. The CDR3 totals 14 residues. With 5 bases clipped from V and 0 bases from J, the junction kept 5 bases outside the gene matches. The CDR3 DNA reads TGCAGCGTTCCCGGACAGGTCAGCACAGATACGCAGTATTTT. It translates to CSVPGQVSTDTQYF.

In this sample, this clonotype turned up a few times. The V gene is TRBV11-2, the J gene TRBJ1-3; 10 bases are a match to TRBD1. The V gene's germline CDR1 is SGHAT and CDR2 FQNNGV. The CDR3 loop spans 20 amino acids. J gave up 0 bases and V 2 bases, and 13 bases lay outside the gene matches. The CDR3 region is CASSLRLVRDRGNSGNTIYF. CDR3 nucleotides: TGTGCCAGCAGCTTACGCCTTGTGAGGGACAGGGGCAACTCTGGAAACACCATATATTTT. Together with reference TRBV11-2 and TRBJ1-3, the CDR3 gives the full variable domain: EAGVAQSPRYKIIEKRQSVAFWCNPISGHATLYWYQQILGQGPKLLIQFQNNGVVDDSQLPKDRFSAERLKGVDSTLKIQPAKLEDSAVYLCASSLRLVRDRGNSGNTIYFGEGSWLTVV.

This clonotype was seen more than once but under ten times. The V gene is TRBV12-3 or TRBV12-4, the J gene TRBJ1-6, with 9 bases identical to TRBD1. The CDR3 sequence is 14 residues long. The junction had 5 bases not matched to a gene; V was cut back by 7 bases and J by 7 bases. CDR3 residues: CASTPGQGNSPLHF. DNA of the CDR3: TGTGCCAGCACCCCGGGACAGGGAAATTCACCCCTCCACTTT.